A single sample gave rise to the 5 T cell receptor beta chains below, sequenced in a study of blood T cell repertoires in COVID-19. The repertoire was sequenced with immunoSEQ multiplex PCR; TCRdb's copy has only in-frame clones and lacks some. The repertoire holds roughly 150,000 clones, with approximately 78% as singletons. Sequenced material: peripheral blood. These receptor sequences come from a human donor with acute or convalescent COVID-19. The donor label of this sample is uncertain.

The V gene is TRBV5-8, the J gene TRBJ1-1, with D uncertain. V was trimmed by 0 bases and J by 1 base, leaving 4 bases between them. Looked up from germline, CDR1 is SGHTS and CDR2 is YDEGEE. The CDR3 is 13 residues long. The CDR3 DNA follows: TGTGCCAGCAGCTTGGAGAGGAACACTGAAGCTTTCTTT. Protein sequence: CASSLERNTEAFF.

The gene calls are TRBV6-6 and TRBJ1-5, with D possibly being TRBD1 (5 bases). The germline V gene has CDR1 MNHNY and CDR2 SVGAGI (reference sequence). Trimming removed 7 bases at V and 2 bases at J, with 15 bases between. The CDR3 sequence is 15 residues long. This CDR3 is CASTKGAGGNQPQHF. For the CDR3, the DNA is TGTGCCAGCACCAAAGGGGCTGGGGGCAATCAGCCCCAGCATTTT.

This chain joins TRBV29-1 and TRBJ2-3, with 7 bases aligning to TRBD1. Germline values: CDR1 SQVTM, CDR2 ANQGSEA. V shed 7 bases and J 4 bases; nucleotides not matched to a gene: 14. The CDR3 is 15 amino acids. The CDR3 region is CSAQLDRVGADTQYF. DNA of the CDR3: TGCAGCGCGCAACTAGACAGGGTGGGGGCAGATACGCAGTATTTT.

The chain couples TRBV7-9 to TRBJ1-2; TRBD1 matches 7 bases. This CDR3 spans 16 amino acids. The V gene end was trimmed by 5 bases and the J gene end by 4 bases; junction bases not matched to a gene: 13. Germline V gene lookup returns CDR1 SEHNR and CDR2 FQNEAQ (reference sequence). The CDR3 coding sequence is TGTGCCAGCAGCCCAAGGGACAGACGACAACTCTATGGCTACACCTTC. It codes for CASSPRDRRQLYGYTF. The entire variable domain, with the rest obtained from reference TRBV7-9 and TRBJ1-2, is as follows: DTGVSQNPRHKITKRGQNVTFRCDPISEHNRLYWYRQTLGQGPEFLTYFQNEAQLEKSRLLSDRFSAERPKGSFSTLEIQRTEQGDSAMYLCASSPRDRRQLYGYTFGSGTRLTVV.

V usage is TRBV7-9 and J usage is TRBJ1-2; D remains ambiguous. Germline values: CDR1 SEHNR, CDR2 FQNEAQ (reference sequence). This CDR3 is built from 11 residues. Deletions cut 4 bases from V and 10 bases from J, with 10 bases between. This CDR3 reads CASSSPGIYTF. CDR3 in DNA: TGTGCCAGCAGCTCGCCGGGGATCTACACCTTC.